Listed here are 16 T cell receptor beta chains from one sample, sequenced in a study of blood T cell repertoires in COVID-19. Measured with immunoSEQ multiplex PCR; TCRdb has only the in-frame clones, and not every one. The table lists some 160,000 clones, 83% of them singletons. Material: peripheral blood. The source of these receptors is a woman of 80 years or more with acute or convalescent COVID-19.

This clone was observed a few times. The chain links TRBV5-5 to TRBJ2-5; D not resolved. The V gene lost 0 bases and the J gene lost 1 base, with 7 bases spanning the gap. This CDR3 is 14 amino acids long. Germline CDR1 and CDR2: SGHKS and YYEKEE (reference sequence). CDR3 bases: TGTGCCAGCAGCTTGGCAATCGGCCAAGAGACCCAGTACTTC. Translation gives CASSLAIGQETQYF.

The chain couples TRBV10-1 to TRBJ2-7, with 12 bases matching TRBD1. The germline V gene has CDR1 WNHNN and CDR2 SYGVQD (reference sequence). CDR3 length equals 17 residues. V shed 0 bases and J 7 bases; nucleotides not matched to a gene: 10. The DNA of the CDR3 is TGCGCCAGCAGTGAGTCCTTGGGACAGGGGGCCGTTGGGGAGCAGTACTTC. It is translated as CASSESLGQGAVGEQYF.

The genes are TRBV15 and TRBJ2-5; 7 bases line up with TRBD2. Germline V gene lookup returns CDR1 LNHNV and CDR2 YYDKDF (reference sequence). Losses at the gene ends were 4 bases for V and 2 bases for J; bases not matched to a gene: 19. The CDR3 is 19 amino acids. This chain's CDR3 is CATSNQGPNPGGGQETQYF. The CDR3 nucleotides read TGTGCCACCAGCAATCAAGGACCTAACCCGGGGGGTGGGCAAGAGACCCAGTACTTC.

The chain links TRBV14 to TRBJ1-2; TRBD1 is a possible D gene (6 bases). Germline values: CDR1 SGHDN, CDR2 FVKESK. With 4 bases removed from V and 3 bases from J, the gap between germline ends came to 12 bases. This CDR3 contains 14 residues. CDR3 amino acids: CASSRTAADYGYTF. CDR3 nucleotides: TGTGCCAGCAGCCGGACAGCGGCAGACTATGGCTACACCTTC.

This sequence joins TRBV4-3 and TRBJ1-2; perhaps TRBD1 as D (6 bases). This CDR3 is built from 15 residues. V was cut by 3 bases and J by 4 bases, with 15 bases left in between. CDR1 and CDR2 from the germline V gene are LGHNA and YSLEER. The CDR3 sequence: CASSQKGGEGYGYTF. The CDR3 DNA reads TGCGCCAGCAGCCAGAAAGGGGGGGAGGGCTATGGCTACACCTTC.

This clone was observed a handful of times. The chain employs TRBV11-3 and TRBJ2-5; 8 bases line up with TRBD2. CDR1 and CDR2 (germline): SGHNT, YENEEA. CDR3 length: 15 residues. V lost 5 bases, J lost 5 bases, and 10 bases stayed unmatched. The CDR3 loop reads CASSPGGAGEETQYF. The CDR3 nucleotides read TGTGCCAGCAGCCCTGGGGGAGCGGGGGAGGAGACCCAGTACTTC.

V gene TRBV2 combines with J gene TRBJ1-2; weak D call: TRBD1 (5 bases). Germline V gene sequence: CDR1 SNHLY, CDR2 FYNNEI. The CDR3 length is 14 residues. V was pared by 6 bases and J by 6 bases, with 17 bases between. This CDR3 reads CASSAETGADGYTF. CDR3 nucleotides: TGTGCCAGCAGCGCGGAAACAGGCGCCGATGGCTACACCTTC.

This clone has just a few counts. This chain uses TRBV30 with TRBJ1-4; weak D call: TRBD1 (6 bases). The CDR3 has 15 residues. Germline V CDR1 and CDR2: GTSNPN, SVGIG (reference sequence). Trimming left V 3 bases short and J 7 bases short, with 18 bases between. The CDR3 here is CAWSQSRGIGEKLFF. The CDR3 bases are TGTGCCTGGAGCCAATCCAGGGGAATCGGTGAAAAACTGTTTTTT. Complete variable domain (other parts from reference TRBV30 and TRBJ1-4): SQTIHQWPATLVQPVGSPLSLECTVEGTSNPNLYWYRQAAGRGLQLLFYSVGIGQISSEVPQNLSASRPQDRQFILSSKKLLLSDSGFYLCAWSQSRGIGEKLFFGSGTQLSVL.

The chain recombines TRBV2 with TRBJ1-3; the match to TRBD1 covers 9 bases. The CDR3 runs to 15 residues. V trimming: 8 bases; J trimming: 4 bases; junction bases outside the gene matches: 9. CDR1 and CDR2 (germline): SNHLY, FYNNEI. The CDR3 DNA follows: TGTGCCAGCTCACCTGAAGGACAGGGGGGAAACACCATATATTTT. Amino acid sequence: CASSPEGQGGNTIYF.

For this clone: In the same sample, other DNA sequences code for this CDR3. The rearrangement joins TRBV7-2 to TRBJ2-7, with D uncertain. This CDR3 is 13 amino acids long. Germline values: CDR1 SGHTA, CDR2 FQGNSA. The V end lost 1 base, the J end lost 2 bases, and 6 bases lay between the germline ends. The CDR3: CASSLGLAYEQYF. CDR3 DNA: TGTGCCAGCAGCTTAGGCCTAGCCTACGAGCAGTACTTC.

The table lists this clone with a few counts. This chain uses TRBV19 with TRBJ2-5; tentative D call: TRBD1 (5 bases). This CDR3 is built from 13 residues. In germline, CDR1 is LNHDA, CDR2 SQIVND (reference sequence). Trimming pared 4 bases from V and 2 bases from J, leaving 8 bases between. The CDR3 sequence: CASSTTVQETQYF. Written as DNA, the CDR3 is TGTGCCAGTAGTACGACAGTTCAAGAGACCCAGTACTTC.

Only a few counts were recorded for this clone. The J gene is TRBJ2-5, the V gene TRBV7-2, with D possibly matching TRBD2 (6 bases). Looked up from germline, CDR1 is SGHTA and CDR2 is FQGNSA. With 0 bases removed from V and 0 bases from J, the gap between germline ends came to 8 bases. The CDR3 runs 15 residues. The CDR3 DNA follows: TGTGCCAGCAGCTTAGCGGGGAGGTACCAAGAGACCCAGTACTTC. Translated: CASSLAGRYQETQYF.

This CDR3 is CASSPRGLNTEAFF. The CDR3 DNA follows: TGCGCCAGCAGCCCACGAGGGTTGAACACTGAAGCTTTCTTT. The J gene is TRBJ1-1, the V gene TRBV5-1; D is unclear. From germline, CDR1 is SGHRS and CDR2 YFSETQ. CDR3 length: 14 amino acids. Trimming left V 4 bases short and J 0 bases short, with 10 bases between. The complete variable domain, with remaining parts taken from reference TRBV5-1 and TRBJ1-1, reads KAGVTQTPRYLIKTRGQQVTLSCSPISGHRSVSWYQQTPGQGLQFLFEYFSETQRNKGNFPGRFSGRQFSNSRSEMNVSTLELGDSALYLCASSPRGLNTEAFFGQGTRLTVV.

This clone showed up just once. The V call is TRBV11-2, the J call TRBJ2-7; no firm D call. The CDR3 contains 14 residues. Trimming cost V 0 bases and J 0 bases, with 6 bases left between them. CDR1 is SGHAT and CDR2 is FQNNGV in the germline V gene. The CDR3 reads CASSLDRNSYEQYF. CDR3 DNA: TGTGCCAGCAGCTTAGACAGAAACTCCTACGAGCAGTACTTC.

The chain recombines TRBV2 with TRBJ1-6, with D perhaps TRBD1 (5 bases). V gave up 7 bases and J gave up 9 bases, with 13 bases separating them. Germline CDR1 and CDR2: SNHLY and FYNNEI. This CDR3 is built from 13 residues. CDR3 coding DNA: TGTGCCAGCAACAGAGACAGCGCTTCACCCCTCCACTTT. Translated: CASNRDSASPLHF.

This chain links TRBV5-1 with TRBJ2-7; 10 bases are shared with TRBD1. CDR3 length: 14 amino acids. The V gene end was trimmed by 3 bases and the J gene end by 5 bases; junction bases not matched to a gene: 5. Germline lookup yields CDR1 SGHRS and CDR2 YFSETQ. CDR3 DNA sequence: TGCGCCAGCAGCTCCCGGGACAGGGGACACGAGCAGTACTTC. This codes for CASSSRDRGHEQYF.